The table lists the clone carrying this TCR beta chain with a count of one. Its antigen is not known. The CDR3 has 16 residues. Germline CDR1 and CDR2: MNHEY and SMNVEV (reference sequence). V was cut by 3 bases and J by 1 base, with 15 bases left in between. This sample was included in a study of T cell responses to AZD1222 COVID-19 vaccine. Regarding the study as a whole: Clonal diversity was possibly underestimated; the donors were predominantly white British and more often female. Elevations in Spike-specific TCR breadth and depth followed administration of two AZD1222 doses.

Timing groups of about 4 and about 12 weeks for second doses were pooled. Profiling relied on immunoSEQ multiplex PCR, and the TCRdb table lists in-frame clones only, not all of them. The sample holds fewer than 150,000 clones, more than 75% seen once. V gene TRBV27 combines with J gene TRBJ1-1; TRBD1 is a possible D gene (6 bases). The sequence came from an adult who received the AZD1222 COVID-19 vaccine. The sample in question was peripheral blood, obtained 28 days after the second AZD1222 dose. The CDR3 DNA reads TGTGCCAGCAGTTTCTTCGGTGTACAGGGGAACACTGAAGCTTTCTTT. Translating it yields CASSFFGVQGNTEAFF.